Each of the 27 T cell receptor beta chains below was sequenced from the same sample in a study of cytomegalovirus exposure and HLA in healthy donors. The PCR ran on 60 Vbeta and 13 Jbeta primers. Assay: immunoSEQ multiplex PCR; the TCRdb copy retains only in-frame clones and omits some. The sample shows some 160,000 clones, about three quarters of them seen only once. Input material: PBMCs. Every receptor here comes from a woman in her 30s in good health and CMV-seronegative.

This clone was seen only a few times. This chain joins TRBV30 and TRBJ1-1; D perhaps matches TRBD1 (5 bases). V shed 0 bases and J shed 1 base, with 18 bases lying between them. The CDR3 length is 17 residues. CDR1 GTSNPN and CDR2 SVGIG come from the germline V gene (reference sequence). The CDR3 loop reads CAWSVFKSGRENTEAFF. CDR3 in DNA: TGTGCCTGGAGTGTGTTCAAATCGGGGCGGGAGAACACTGAAGCTTTCTTT.

This clone occurred once. CDR3 sequence reads: CASSGDRGRGGNQPQHF. CDR3 DNA sequence: TGTGCCAGCAGCGGGGACAGGGGGCGAGGGGGCAATCAGCCCCAGCATTTT. The chain has TRBV12-1 and TRBJ1-5; TRBD1 reflects the table's D call only, with no check against the DNA. TRBV12-1 is flagged as a pseudogene. This CDR3 has 17 residues.

The chain has TRBV9 and TRBJ1-1; D gene unclear. CDR3 size: 13 residues. Germline V gene data show CDR1 as SGDLS and CDR2 as YYNGEE. Trimming removed 4 bases from V and 3 bases from J, with 10 bases in between. The CDR3 bases are TGTGCCAGCAGCATTAACAGAGACACTGAAGCTTTCTTT. Its protein product is CASSINRDTEAFF.

This clone was observed a few times. The chain links TRBV10-2 to TRBJ1-4; a weak D match, TRBD1 (5 bases). Germline CDR1 and CDR2: WSHSY and SAAADI. The CDR3 extends over 14 amino acids. V was clipped by 5 bases and J by 4 bases, with 11 bases between them. CDR3 amino acids: CASSSGLLNEKLFF. CDR3 in DNA: TGCGCCAGCAGTTCGGGACTACTTAATGAAAAACTGTTTTTT.

The rearrangement joins TRBV25-1 to TRBJ2-1; weak D call: TRBD1 (6 bases). The CDR3 contains 14 residues. The V end lost 6 bases, the J end lost 0 bases, and 9 bases lay between the germline ends. Germline V gene sequence: CDR1 MGHDK, CDR2 SYGVNS. The CDR3 region has the DNA TGTGCCAGCAGGGACAGCGTCTCCTACAATGAGCAGTTCTTC. Its protein product is CASRDSVSYNEQFF.

This clone was observed a few times. The V and J genes are TRBV6-5 and TRBJ2-1; 7 bases align to TRBD1. V lost 8 bases to trimming and J lost 0 bases; unmatched junction nucleotides: 4. Germline V gene lookup returns CDR1 MNHEY and CDR2 SVGAGI. The CDR3 contains 14 residues. The CDR3 bases are TGTGCCAGCGCAGGGGGACCCTCCTACAATGAGCAGTTCTTC. Its protein product is CASAGGPSYNEQFF.

The chain combines TRBV11-3 with TRBJ2-3, with TRBD1 as a possible D gene (7 bases). Germline assignment: CDR1 SGHNT and CDR2 YENEEA. V was clipped by 5 bases and J by 4 bases, with 16 bases between them. The CDR3 length is 15 residues. The CDR3: CASSPQGGGADTQYF. DNA of the CDR3: TGTGCCAGCAGCCCCCAAGGAGGGGGCGCAGATACGCAGTATTTT.

The V call is TRBV11-2, the J call TRBJ2-2, with 9 bases aligning to TRBD1. CDR3 length: 15 residues. Germline V lookup: CDR1 SGHAT, CDR2 FQNNGV. The V segment lost 5 bases and the J segment 0 bases; nucleotides outside the gene matches: 1. CDR3 protein: CASSRDRANTGELFF. The CDR3 nucleotides are TGTGCCAGCAGCCGGGACAGGGCGAACACCGGGGAGCTGTTTTTT.

This chain joins TRBV30 and TRBJ2-4, with D perhaps matching TRBD1 (5 bases). The CDR3 is made up of 13 amino acids. The germline CDR1 and CDR2 sequences are GTSNPN and SVGIG (reference sequence). Trimming took 4 bases from V and 1 from J, leaving 8 bases between them. In DNA form, the CDR3 reads TGTGCCTGGATGAAGGGGGCCAAAAACATTCAGTACTTC. It encodes CAWMKGAKNIQYF.

The rearrangement links TRBV4-2 to TRBJ1-2; D not resolved. The CDR3 length is 14 residues. V was cut by 3 bases and J by 8 bases, with 16 bases left in between. CDR1 LGHNA and CDR2 YNFKEQ come from the germline V gene. CDR3 sequence: CASSHPRVSWGYTF. The DNA of the CDR3 is TGTGCCAGCAGCCACCCGCGGGTTTCTTGGGGCTACACCTTC.

This clone appeared a few times. V usage is TRBV5-5 and J usage is TRBJ1-1; perhaps TRBD1 as D (6 bases). Per germline, CDR1 SGHKS and CDR2 YYEKEE (reference sequence). V was pared by 4 bases and J by 1 base, with 20 bases between. The CDR3 extends over 17 amino acids. The CDR3 loop is CASSAIPTGVRNTEAFF. The CDR3 coding sequence is TGTGCCAGCAGCGCAATCCCGACAGGCGTCCGGAACACTGAAGCTTTCTTT.

The chain is built from TRBV5-6 and TRBJ1-1; no clear D gene. Deletions cut 1 base from V and 0 bases from J, with 13 bases between. Per germline, CDR1 SGHDT and CDR2 YYEEEE. This CDR3 has 16 amino acids. This chain's CDR3 is CASSLLGPGMNTEAFF. In nucleotides, the CDR3 is TGTGCCAGCAGCTTGTTGGGCCCGGGAATGAACACTGAAGCTTTCTTT.

The chain is built from TRBV6-6 and TRBJ1-6; a weak D match, TRBD1 (6 bases). CDR1 and CDR2 from the germline V gene are MNHNY and SVGAGI (reference sequence). CDR3 length: 14 residues. With 5 bases removed from V and 7 bases from J, the gap between germline ends came to 12 bases. The CDR3 nucleotides read TGTGCCAGCAGTGACAACAGGGTGAATTCACCCCTCCACTTT. It yields the protein CASSDNRVNSPLHF.

The rearrangement links TRBV9 to TRBJ1-3, with 8 nucleotides matching TRBD1. Germline lookup yields CDR1 SGDLS and CDR2 YYNGEE. The CDR3 contains 15 residues. After removal of 0 bases from V and 3 bases from J, the junction contained 2 bases not matched to a gene. CDR3 nucleotides: TGTGCCAGCAGCGTAGAGGGACAGGTTGGAAACACCATATATTTT. It yields the protein CASSVEGQVGNTIYF.

The chain employs TRBV5-1 and TRBJ1-2; 8 nucleotides line up with TRBD1. Germline assignment: CDR1 SGHRS and CDR2 YFSETQ. The ends lost 4 bases at V and 1 base at J; junction bases unmatched: 6. This CDR3 is 15 amino acids long. The CDR3 sequence is CASSLNTGGNYGYTF. DNA of the CDR3: TGCGCCAGCAGCCTTAATACAGGGGGTAACTATGGCTACACCTTC. Supplemented by reference TRBV5-1 and TRBJ1-2, the full variable domain reads KAGVTQTPRYLIKTRGQQVTLSCSPISGHRSVSWYQQTPGQGLQFLFEYFSETQRNKGNFPGRFSGRQFSNSRSEMNVSTLELGDSALYLCASSLNTGGNYGYTFGSGTRLTVV.

V and J are TRBV9 and TRBJ1-1; no definite D call. V lost 3 bases to trimming and J lost 0 bases, with 12 bases between them. The CDR3 consists of 15 residues. The germline CDR1 and CDR2 sequences are SGDLS and YYNGEE. CDR3 amino acids: CASSAIREMNTEAFF. The CDR3 region has the DNA TGTGCCAGCAGCGCCATTCGGGAGATGAACACTGAAGCTTTCTTT.

The chain carries TRBV2 and TRBJ2-7; TRBD1 matches 7 bases. Germline CDR1 is SNHLY and CDR2 is FYNNEI. The CDR3 length is 13 residues. The CDR3 sequence: CTGSPGQTYEQYF. As DNA, the CDR3 is TGTACGGGGAGTCCGGGACAGACCTACGAGCAGTACTTC.

V is TRBV7-5 and J is TRBJ1-1; the table gives TRBD1 as D, unverified against the DNA. TRBV7-5 has pseudogene status. The CDR3 totals 14 residues. The CDR3 DNA follows: TGTGTCAGAAGCTTACAGGGGGGGAACACTGAAGCTTTCTTT. Residues: CVRSLQGGNTEAFF.

This chain joins TRBV7-3 and TRBJ1-2, with TRBD1 matching over 7 bases. Germline-derived CDR1 and CDR2 are SGHTA and FQGTGA. V lost 4 bases and J lost 2; bases outside the gene matches: 16. The CDR3 is 18 amino acids. The CDR3 DNA follows: TGTGCCAGCAGCTCCCACCGACAGGGCTTATTCCTCAACTATGGCTACACCTTC. Encoded protein: CASSSHRQGLFLNYGYTF.

In DNA, the CDR3 is TGTGCCAGTAGTTCGTGGACAGGGAGCTCCTACAATGAGCAGTTCTTC. Amino acids: CASSSWTGSSYNEQFF. V usage is TRBV19 and J usage is TRBJ2-1; 8 bases are shared with TRBD1. Looked up from germline, CDR1 is LNHDA and CDR2 is SQIVND (reference sequence). J gave up 0 bases and V 5 bases, and 6 bases lay outside the gene matches. This CDR3 is 16 amino acids long.

Only a few counts were recorded for this clone. The V and J genes are TRBV18 and TRBJ2-3; the match to TRBD2 covers 12 bases. The CDR3 consists of 16 residues. Germline CDR1 and CDR2: KGHSH and LQKENI. V lost 4 bases, J lost 1 base, and 3 bases stayed unmatched. This CDR3 is CASSLRTSGGTDTQYF. CDR3 nucleotide sequence: TGTGCCAGCTCACTAAGGACTAGCGGGGGCACAGATACGCAGTATTTT.

The chain has TRBV28 and TRBJ1-2; the D gene is possibly TRBD1 (6 bases). Germline CDR1 MDHEN, CDR2 SYDVKM. This CDR3 spans 14 amino acids. Trimming removed 1 base from V and 7 bases from J, with 13 bases in between. CDR3 loop: CASSLSYREGGYTF. The CDR3 DNA sequence: TGTGCCAGCAGTTTATCATACAGGGAGGGTGGCTACACCTTC.

This rearrangement joins TRBV5-6 to TRBJ2-1; 10 bases are shared with TRBD2. The CDR3 is 14 amino acids. J was trimmed by 7 bases and V by 0 bases; bases with no gene match: 1. From germline, CDR1 is SGHDT and CDR2 YYEEEE. The CDR3: CASSLGGLANEQFF. CDR3 sequence (DNA): TGTGCCAGCAGCTTGGGGGGACTAGCGAATGAGCAGTTCTTC.

This chain's CDR3 is CASRGTGGEKLFF. CDR3 bases: TGTGCCAGCAGGGGAACAGGGGGAGAAAAACTGTTTTTT. The genes are TRBV6-6 and TRBJ1-4; TRBD1 aligns across 8 bases. CDR1 is MNHNY, CDR2 SVGAGI, per germline (reference sequence). V shed 6 bases, J shed 8 bases, and the junction held 5 bases outside the gene matches. This CDR3 is built from 13 residues.

V is TRBV4-3 and J is TRBJ1-3; a possible D gene is TRBD1 (6 bases). CDR3 length: 16 amino acids. V lost 3 bases to trimming and J lost 4 bases, with 16 bases between them. Germline V gene sequence: CDR1 LGHNA, CDR2 YSLEER. The CDR3 DNA reads TGCGCCAGCAGCCAGGATCTAACAGGGACGGGAAACACCATATATTTT. It specifies CASSQDLTGTGNTIYF.

This clone occurred a few times. The chain is built from TRBV27 and TRBJ2-7; D is possibly TRBD1 (5 bases). The V and J ends lost 2 bases and 6 bases respectively, with 14 bases between them. The CDR3 consists of 14 residues. The germline gives CDR1 MNHEY, CDR2 SMNVEV (reference sequence). The CDR3 DNA reads TGTGCCAGCAGTTTACGGCAGGGTCTCGGCGAGCAGTACTTC. Translating it yields CASSLRQGLGEQYF.

The gene calls are TRBV4-3 and TRBJ1-5; D gene uncertain. Trimming shortened V by 2 bases and J by 0 bases, and 8 bases separated the two germline ends. The CDR3 runs to 15 residues. Germline CDR1 is LGHNA and CDR2 is YSLEER. CDR3 sequence reads: CASSQTGASNQPQHF. Here the CDR3 DNA reads TGCGCCAGCAGCCAAACGGGAGCTAGCAATCAGCCCCAGCATTTT.